These 11 T cell receptor beta chains were sequenced from one sample in a study of response to subunit inactivated influenza vaccine (dated by TCRdb to about 2018). Preparation of the library involved RT-PCR. The sequencer listed for this sample is Illumina HiSeq 2500. The raw public data were reprocessed by TCRdb itself: fastp quality trimming at Q25, MiXCR clonotype calling, in-frame beta chains only. Each CDR3 protein gets just one entry, which takes the most common genes and DNA from the rows behind it. Across this sample there are more than 600,000 distinct CDR3 sequences, with less than 20% seen only once. The ten largest clones represent about 11% of the sample. Material: PBMCs from blood, obtained more than 4 days after vaccination. The receptors come from a man aged 50 to 59 who received an inactivated influenza vaccine. Donor details come from another sample of the same person, matched by shared clones.

This clonotype turned up a few times. The chain couples TRBV6-5 to TRBJ2-7, with 7 bases identical to TRBD1. The V and J ends lost 0 bases and 1 base, in that order; junction bases with no gene match: 6. The CDR3 consists of 16 residues. Germline CDR1 is MNHEY and CDR2 is SVGAGI. The CDR3 sequence: CASSYSSGQSSYEQYF. CDR3 bases: TGTGCCAGCAGTTACTCGTCGGGACAGAGTTCCTACGAGCAGTACTTC.

The chain recombines TRBV6-2 or TRBV6-3 with TRBJ1-2, with a weak D call TRBD1 (5 bases). The length of the CDR3 is 15 residues. Per the germline V gene, CDR1 is MNHEY and CDR2 is SVGEGT. V shed 5 bases and J shed 2 bases, with 15 bases lying between them. The CDR3 DNA is TGTGCCAGCAGTAGGTTGGTGGGACGAAACTATGGCTACACCTTC. Encoded protein: CASSRLVGRNYGYTF.

The genes are TRBV9 and TRBJ1-4, with a tentative D call TRBD1 (6 bases). V lost 5 bases to trimming and J lost 5 bases, with 16 bases between them. Looked up from germline, CDR1 is SGDLS and CDR2 is YYNGEE. The CDR3 runs 15 residues. CDR3 region: CASSIQGLPNEKLFF. The CDR3 nucleotides are TGTGCCAGCAGTATACAGGGACTCCCAAATGAAAAACTGTTTTTT.

V is TRBV11-2 and J is TRBJ2-6, with 7 bases matching TRBD2. CDR3 length equals 18 residues. Germline lookup yields CDR1 SGHAT and CDR2 FQNNGV. Germline trimming cut 7 bases from V and 1 base from J; bases unmatched to any gene: 13. The CDR3 DNA sequence: TGTGCCAGCACCCAAGCGGGACCGATTGTTTCTGGGGCCAACGTCCTGACTTTC. It specifies CASTQAGPIVSGANVLTF. The whole variable domain, remainder taken from reference TRBV11-2 and TRBJ2-6, is EAGVAQSPRYKIIEKRQSVAFWCNPISGHATLYWYQQILGQGPKLLIQFQNNGVVDDSQLPKDRFSAERLKGVDSTLKIQPAKLEDSAVYLCASTQAGPIVSGANVLTFGAGSRLTVL.

This chain joins TRBV10-3 and TRBJ2-1; no definite D call. Germline-derived CDR1 and CDR2 are ENHRY and SYGVKD. CDR3 length: 16 amino acids. Trimming removed 4 bases from V and 2 bases from J, with 15 bases in between. CDR3 sequence: CAISGLSFGTYNEQFF. CDR3 sequence (DNA): TGTGCCATCAGTGGACTGTCTTTTGGGACCTACAATGAGCAGTTCTTC.

This clonotype appeared many times. The chain couples TRBV20-1 to TRBJ2-1, with a tentative D call TRBD2 (6 bases). The CDR3 runs 9 residues. The germline V gene has CDR1 DFQATT and CDR2 SNEGSKA (reference sequence). The CDR3 nucleotides are TGCAGGGCCGGGGGTGAGCAGTTCTTC. Translation: CRAGGEQFF.

This clonotype was seen more than once but under ten times. This chain connects TRBV27 to TRBJ1-1; a possible D gene is TRBD1 (5 bases). CDR3 length: 14 amino acids. V shed 6 bases and J shed 0 bases, with 11 bases lying between them. Germline V gene data show CDR1 as MNHEY and CDR2 as SMNVEV (reference sequence). In DNA, the CDR3 is TGTGCCAGCAGAACCGGGACCTTGAACACTGAAGCTTTCTTT. Translated: CASRTGTLNTEAFF.

J is TRBJ2-7 and V is TRBV7-2, with 7 bases aligning to TRBD1. Unmatched junction bases numbered 13, after V lost 5 bases and J lost 6 bases. This CDR3 contains 15 residues. Germline V gene sequence: CDR1 SGHTA, CDR2 FQGNSA. CDR3 residues: CASSARTGISSEQYF. The DNA for the CDR3 is TGTGCCAGCAGCGCCCGGACAGGAATTTCGTCCGAGCAGTACTTC.

This chain links TRBV11-1 with TRBJ2-3; D is possibly TRBD2 (6 bases). CDR3 length: 21 residues. Trimming took 3 bases from V and 0 from J, leaving 28 bases between them. In germline, CDR1 is SGHAT, CDR2 FQDESV (reference sequence). The CDR3, as DNA: TGTGCCAGCAGCTTGGGGCCCGGGACTCCAAATACCCGTCCTAGCACAGATACGCAGTATTTT. The encoded protein is CASSLGPGTPNTRPSTDTQYF.

The table lists this clonotype with a few counts. The V and J genes are TRBV5-5 and TRBJ2-7, with 7 bases lining up with TRBD2. CDR3 length equals 15 residues. CDR1 and CDR2 from the germline V gene are SGHKS and YYEKEE (reference sequence). V was pared by 0 bases and J by 4 bases, with 7 bases of the junction left unmatched. In DNA, the CDR3 is TGTGCCAGCAGCTTGGCGGGAGGTAGGGTTTACGAGCAGTACTTC. It codes for CASSLAGGRVYEQYF.

The sample holds a few counts of this clonotype. The chain employs TRBV12-3 or TRBV12-4 and TRBJ2-1; D ambiguous. The germline V and J ends were trimmed by 3 bases and 5 bases, with 11 bases remaining between them. CDR3 length equals 14 residues. The CDR3 loop reads CASSFTPGHNEQFF. The DNA of the CDR3 is TGTGCCAGCAGTTTCACACCGGGTCACAATGAGCAGTTCTTC.